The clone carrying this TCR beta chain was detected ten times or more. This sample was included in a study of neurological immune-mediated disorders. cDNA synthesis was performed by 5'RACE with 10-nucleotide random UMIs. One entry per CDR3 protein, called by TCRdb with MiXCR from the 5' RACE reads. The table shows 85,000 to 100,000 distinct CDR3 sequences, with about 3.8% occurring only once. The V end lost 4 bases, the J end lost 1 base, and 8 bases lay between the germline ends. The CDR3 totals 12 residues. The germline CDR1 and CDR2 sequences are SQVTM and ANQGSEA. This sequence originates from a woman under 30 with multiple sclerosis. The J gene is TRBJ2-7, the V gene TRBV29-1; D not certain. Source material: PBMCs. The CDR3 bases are TGCAGCGTTGGTCCGGATTCCTACGAGCAGTACTTC. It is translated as CSVGPDSYEQYF.